These 8 T cell receptor beta chains were all obtained from the same sample, sequenced in a study of T cells expressing NK-cell markers. TCRdb re-called the 5' RACE reads, yielding one record per CDR3 amino acid sequence without DNA. The data show roughly 450,000 distinct CDR3 sequences, and the top ten clones hold 1.4%. The sequenced sample was blood T cells: a sorted CD56 or NKG2C T cell subset, CD4+ or CD8+ T cells, or bulk PBMC T cells (not recorded which). The receptors here all came from a woman aged 50 to 60 in good health.

This CDR3 is CASSWLSGREQTQYF. V usage is TRBV5-1 and J usage is TRBJ2-5; TCRdb selects TRBD2, and the lack of DNA leaves this call unchecked. Germline V gene lookup returns CDR1 SGHRS and CDR2 YFSETQ. This CDR3 has 15 residues.

This chain links TRBV4-2 with TRBJ2-1; TCRdb proposes TRBD2, but this gene call is untestable without DNA. The CDR3 has 16 residues. Germline loops: CDR1 LGHNA, CDR2 YNFKEQ. CDR3 region: CASSPPRTISYNEQFF.

This rearrangement joins TRBV4-2 to TRBJ1-2; lacking DNA, the TRBD1 call made by TCRdb goes unchecked. CDR3 length equals 15 residues. Per germline, CDR1 LGHNA and CDR2 YNFKEQ. The CDR3 is CASSQDKTGVGGYTF.

This rearrangement joins TRBV5-1 to TRBJ2-1; TCRdb picks TRBD2, but there is no DNA to check that call. The CDR3 totals 16 residues. CDR1 and CDR2 from the germline V gene are SGHRS and YFSETQ. The CDR3 sequence: CASSLDGGGTYNEQFF. The whole variable domain, filled in from reference TRBV5-1 and TRBJ2-1, reads KAGVTQTPRYLIKTRGQQVTLSCSPISGHRSVSWYQQTPGQGLQFLFEYFSETQRNKGNFPGRFSGRQFSNSRSEMNVSTLELGDSALYLCASSLDGGGTYNEQFFGPGTRLTVL.

This chain connects TRBV7-9 to TRBJ2-7; no DNA is available, so the TRBD1 call from TCRdb remains unchecked. From germline, CDR1 is SEHNR and CDR2 FQNEAQ (reference sequence). The CDR3 is 14 residues long. CDR3 in amino acids: CASSLGGQPYEQYF.

The chain is built from TRBV5-1 and TRBJ1-3. The CDR3 is 17 amino acids. CDR1 is SGHRS, CDR2 YFSETQ, per germline. CDR3: CASSLDQGASSGNTIYF. Full variable domain (missing parts from reference TRBV5-1 and TRBJ1-3): KAGVTQTPRYLIKTRGQQVTLSCSPISGHRSVSWYQQTPGQGLQFLFEYFSETQRNKGNFPGRFSGRQFSNSRSEMNVSTLELGDSALYLCASSLDQGASSGNTIYFGEGSWLTVV.

The chain recombines TRBV5-1 with TRBJ1-2; TCRdb indicates TRBD1, and absent DNA this call remains unverified. The CDR3 is made up of 15 amino acids. CDR1 and CDR2 (germline): SGHRS, YFSETQ. The chain's CDR3 is CASSLTGVANYGYTF.

V is TRBV5-1 and J is TRBJ1-1; TCRdb outputs TRBD1, but without DNA this stays unchecked. The CDR3 contains 18 residues. Germline V lookup: CDR1 SGHRS, CDR2 YFSETQ. CDR3 amino acids: CASSLDLQGLKLNTEAFF.